A single TCR beta chain is shown here with its context. This clone showed up just a few times. The clone's antigen remains unknown. Base qualities are missing; no much larger clone stands one base away. This record belongs to a study of a mutant IDH1 vaccine in newly diagnosed glioma (dated by TCRdb to 2020 to 2022). In the study overall: Of the 32 patients who were treated, around 60% were male and approximately 40% were female, and the mean age was about 40 years. Longitudinal TCRB deep sequencing was done for some 26 treated patients, wherever samples were available for exploratory analyses. Prior to enrollment, patients had been given standard therapy consisting of radiotherapy alone, temozolomide alone, or radiochemotherapy with temozolomide, with the combination given to most patients. Peripheral blood was drawn at six visits: V03 (baseline), V05, V07, V10, V12 and V13.

The method behind the library was the immunoSEQ multiplex PCR assay. Rearranged TCR beta chain sequences were amplified with the hsTCRB Kit following the manufacturer's protocol. TCRB libraries were sequenced on an Illumina MiSeq. The paper's data handling went like this. Demultiplexing, trimming and gene mapping were performed with the kit vendor's proprietary platform. TCRdb stores this immuneACCESS table with in-frame sequences only. Part of the clones is absent; in the studies checked, under half of the shortfall reflects unresolved V genes, and no reason is known for the rest. That table gives V, J and clone size, and the DNA gave D and trimming. The sample includes some 16,000 clones, with 80% observed a single time. 9% to 10% of the sample is in the top ten clones. The time point label for this specimen denotes: baseline, week 1 (first vaccination visit). In light of the paper, this sample's treatment or condition label describes: pre-vaccination baseline after standard-of-care therapy. All donors had newly diagnosed IDH1-mutant astrocytomas of WHO grade 3 or 4 that showed loss of nuclear ATRX. The samples were drawn from NOA16, a multicentre, single-arm, open-label phase I trial in Germany that tested a mutant IDH1 peptide vaccine in humans for the first time. Blood drawn at visit V03 was used as the baseline sample for immunogenicity testing. Genomic DNA for TCRB sequencing was extracted from EDTA blood using the DNeasy Blood and Tissue Kit.

The germline V gene yields SGHAT for CDR1 and FQNNGV for CDR2. The CDR3 runs 14 amino acids, cysteine and phenylalanine included. The read is trimmed to its CDR3 DNA, 42 bases read in frame from base 1. Trimming at the junction amounts to 2 bases on V and 4 bases on J, and the germline ends lie 10 bases apart. General findings and caveats noted by the study authors: Across multiple MHC alleles, vaccine-induced immune responses were seen in 90% to 95% of patients. Availability determined which PBMC samples were chosen for TCRB deep sequencing. Pseudoprogression appeared unrelated to alterations in the top peripheral T cell clonotypes detected by TCRB sequencing. The authors stated that sample limitations prevented analyses of patient blood samples from being reproduced.

This chain is built from TRBV11-2 and TRBJ2-3; matching of 5 bases hints at TRBD2 as the D gene. The TCR comes from a man in his forties or fifties with glioma. The input for sequencing was PBMCs, taken from a glioma patient treated with radiotherapy, temozolomide or both. The encoded CDR3 is CASSLLSSSDTQYF. The DNA sequence follows: TGTGCCAGCAGCTTATTGTCTAGCTCAGATACGCAGTATTTT.